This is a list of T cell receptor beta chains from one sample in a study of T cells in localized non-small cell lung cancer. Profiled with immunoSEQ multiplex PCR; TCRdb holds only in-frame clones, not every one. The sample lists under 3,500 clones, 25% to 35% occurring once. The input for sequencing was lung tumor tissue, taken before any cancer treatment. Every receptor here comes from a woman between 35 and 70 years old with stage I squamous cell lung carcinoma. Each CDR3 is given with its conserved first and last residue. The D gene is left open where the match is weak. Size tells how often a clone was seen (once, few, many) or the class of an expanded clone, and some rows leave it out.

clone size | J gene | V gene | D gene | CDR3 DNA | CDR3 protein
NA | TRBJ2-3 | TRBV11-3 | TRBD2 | TGTGCCAGCAGCTTGTCCGGGGGGGCAGATACGCAGTATTTT | CASSLSGGADTQYF
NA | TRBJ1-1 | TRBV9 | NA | TGTGCCAGCTCAGGAGATGTGGTTGAAGCTTTCTTT | CASSGDVVEAFF
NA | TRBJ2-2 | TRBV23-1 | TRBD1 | TGCGCCAGCCAAAGCCCGAAGGAGGGACAGGGAGCCGGGGAGCTGTTTTTT | CASQSPKEGQGAGELFF
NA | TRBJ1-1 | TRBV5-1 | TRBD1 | TGCGCCAGCAGCTCGGGACAGTTGAACACTGAAGCTTTCTTT | CASSSGQLNTEAFF
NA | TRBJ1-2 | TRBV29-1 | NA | TGCAGCGTCGTCTCCCGACCTGGGGGCTATGGCTACACCTTC | CSVVSRPGGYGYTF
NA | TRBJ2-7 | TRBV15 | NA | TGTGCCACCAGCAGAGGAGGGGGGGAGGTACGCGAGCAGTACTTC | CATSRGGGEVREQYF
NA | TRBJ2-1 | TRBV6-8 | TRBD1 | TGTGCCAGCAGTTTACAGGGGGCGTCCTACAATGAGCAGTTCTTC | CASSLQGASYNEQFF
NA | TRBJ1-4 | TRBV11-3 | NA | TGTGCCAGCAGCTTAGTACGGTCTGCAACTAATGAAAAACTGTTTTTT | CASSLVRSATNEKLFF
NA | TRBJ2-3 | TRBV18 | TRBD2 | TGTGCCAGCTCACCAACTAGCGGGATCCCGGATACGCAGTATTTT | CASSPTSGIPDTQYF
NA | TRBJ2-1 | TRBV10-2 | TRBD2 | TGCGCCAGCAGTAGCCTAGCGGGGGGTTACAATGAGCAGTTCTTC | CASSSLAGGYNEQFF
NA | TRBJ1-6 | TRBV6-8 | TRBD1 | TGTGCCAGCAGTATACAGGGGTCCTATAATTCACCCCTCCACTTT | CASSIQGSYNSPLHF
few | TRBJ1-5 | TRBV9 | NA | TGTGCCAGCAGCGTTGGGGGCGGGAGAAATCAGCCCCAGCATTTT | CASSVGGGRNQPQHF
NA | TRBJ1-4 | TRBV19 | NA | TGTGCCAGTAGTATAGGTCAGGGTCATAATGAAAAACTGTTTTTT | CASSIGQGHNEKLFF
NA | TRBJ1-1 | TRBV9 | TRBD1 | TGTGCCAGCAGCGTAGCGTCCGGACAGGGACAAGGGGCTTTCTTT | CASSVASGQGQGAFF
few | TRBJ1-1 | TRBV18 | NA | TGTGCCAGCTCACCGTCACCTTCTATGAACACTGAAGCTTTCTTT | CASSPSPSMNTEAFF
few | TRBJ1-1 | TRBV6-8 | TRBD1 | TGTGCCAGCAGTTTATACGATGGACAGGGTTCCTTCGAAGCTTTCTTT | CASSLYDGQGSFEAFF
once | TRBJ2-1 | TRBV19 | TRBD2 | TGTGCCAGTACCTCCGGGACTAGCGCCGATTACAATGAGCAGTTCTTC | CASTSGTSADYNEQFF
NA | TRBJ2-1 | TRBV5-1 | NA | TGCGCCAGCAGCTTGGGTGCGTACAGCAGCAATGAGCAGTTCTTC | CASSLGAYSSNEQFF
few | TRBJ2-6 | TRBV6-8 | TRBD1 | TGTGCCAGCAGTTACGGCAGGGGGCCGGATGGGGCCAACGTCCTGACTTTC | CASSYGRGPDGANVLTF
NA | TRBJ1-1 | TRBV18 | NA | TGTGCCAGCTCACCACAGAAGAACACTGAAGCTTTCTTT | CASSPQKNTEAFF
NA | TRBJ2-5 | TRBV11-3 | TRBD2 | TGTGCCAGCAGCTTGACTAGCTGGCAAGAGACCCAGTACTTC | CASSLTSWQETQYF
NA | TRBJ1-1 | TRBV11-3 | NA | TGTGCCAGCAGCCGCCAGAGAGGGCTGACTGAAGCTTTCTTT | CASSRQRGLTEAFF
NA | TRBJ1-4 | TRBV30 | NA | TGTGCCTGGAGTGTACGGCGCTCAACTAATGAAAAACTGTTTTTT | CAWSVRRSTNEKLFF
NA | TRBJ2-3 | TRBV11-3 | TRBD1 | TGTGCCAGCAGCCCGACAGGGGCCCCTAGCACAGATACGCAGTATTTT | CASSPTGAPSTDTQYF
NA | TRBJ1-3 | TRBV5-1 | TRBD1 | TGCGCCAGCAGCCCCGACAGGGTCTTAAGTCCTGGAAACACCATATATTTT | CASSPDRVLSPGNTIYF
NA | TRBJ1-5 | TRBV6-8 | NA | TGTGCCAGCAGTTCCGGGTCGGCAGGGTGGAATCAGCCCCAGCATTTT | CASSSGSAGWNQPQHF
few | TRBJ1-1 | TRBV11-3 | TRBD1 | TGTGCCAGCAGCCCCCGACAGGGGATGAACACTGAAGCTTTCTTT | CASSPRQGMNTEAFF
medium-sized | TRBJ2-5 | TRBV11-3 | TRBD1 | TGTGCCAGCAGCCCTACCTCCGGGACAGGGCTTGAGACCCAGTACTTC | CASSPTSGTGLETQYF
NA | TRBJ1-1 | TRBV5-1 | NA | TGCGCCAGCAGCGCGGCGGGGGAGAACACTGAAGCTTTCTTT | CASSAAGENTEAFF
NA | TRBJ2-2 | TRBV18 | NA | TGTGCCAGCTCACCGACGTCCGGGAACCTCGGGTCCGGGGAGCTGTTTTTT | CASSPTSGNLGSGELFF
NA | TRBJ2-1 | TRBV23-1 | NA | TGCGCCAGCAGCTTCCTTATATACAATGAGCAGTTCTTC | CASSFLIYNEQFF
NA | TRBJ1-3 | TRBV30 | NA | TGTGCCTGGAGTGAGGGGGGGAGCGGAAACACCATATATTTT | CAWSEGGSGNTIYF
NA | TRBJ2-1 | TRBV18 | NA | TGTGCCAGCTCACCAGCGGCTTACAATGAGCAGTTCTTC | CASSPAAYNEQFF
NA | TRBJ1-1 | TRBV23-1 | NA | TGCGCCAGCAGTCAATCGAGAGGAGGGGGTGAAGCTTTCTTT | CASSQSRGGGEAFF
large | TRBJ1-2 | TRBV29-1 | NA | TGCAGCGTGGTTACACAGCACTATGGCTACACCTTC | CSVVTQHYGYTF
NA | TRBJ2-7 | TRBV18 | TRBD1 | TGTGCCAGCTCACCTCGACAGGGGGTCTACGAGCAGTACTTC | CASSPRQGVYEQYF
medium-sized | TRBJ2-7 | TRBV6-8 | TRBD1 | TGTGCCAGCAGTAAATACCGGGACAGGGTCTTCTACGAGCAGTACTTC | CASSKYRDRVFYEQYF
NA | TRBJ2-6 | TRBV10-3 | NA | TGTGCCATCGGGGAGTATAGGGTAGGGGCCAACGTCCTGACTTTC | CAIGEYRVGANVLTF
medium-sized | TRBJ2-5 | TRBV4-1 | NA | TGCGCCAGCAGCCCCCCCGGCCAAGAGACCCAGTACTTC | CASSPPGQETQYF